This T cell receptor beta chain was captured by sequencing in a study of T cell changes during pregnancy in multiple sclerosis (dated by TCRdb to between 2018 and 2021). Regarding the complete study: Changes in the T cell repertoire over the course of pregnancy were examined in this study in women with multiple sclerosis.

The germline V gene gives CDR1 as SGHRS and CDR2 as YFSETQ. The CDR3 runs 14 amino acids, cysteine and phenylalanine included. Solely the CDR3 DNA is kept, with 42 bases framed from the first base. Between the V and J ends, shortened by 0 bases and 3 bases respectively, the junction contains 9 bases. This clone occurred once. Its antigen specificity is not known. It has no much larger one-base neighbor in the sample; base qualities were not kept. The method behind the library was the immunoSEQ multiplex PCR assay. TCRdb obtained this table from immuneACCESS and retained in-frame rearrangements with V and J assigned. These tables miss some clones; where compared with another copy, unresolved V genes account for less than half of the shortfall, and the remainder is unexplained. This sample holds approximately 85,000 clones; 80% to 95% were observed only once. The top ten clonotypes cover about 2.5% of the sample.

The sequenced sample was peripheral blood, obtained in the first trimester of pregnancy. The TCR was taken from a female donor with multiple sclerosis, enrolled in a pregnancy study. The chain joins TRBV5-1 to TRBJ1-1; TRBD1 could be the D gene, as 5 bases match. The CDR3 protein is CASSLARGDTEAFF. The nucleotide sequence reads as follows: TGCGCCAGCAGCTTGGCCCGGGGGGACACTGAAGCTTTCTTT. The CDR3 plus the reference TRBV5-1 and TRBJ1-1 genes for the other parts give the full variable domain: KAGVTQTPRYLIKTRGQQVTLSCSPISGHRSVSWYQQTPGQGLQFLFEYFSETQRNKGNFPGRFSGRQFSNSRSEMNVSTLELGDSALYLCASSLARGDTEAFFGQGTRLTVV.